This T cell receptor (beta chain) comes out of a study of shared clonotypes between healthy human individuals. This clone was counted many times. CDR1 and CDR2 from the germline V gene are LGHNA and YNFKEQ. This CDR3 comprises 17 residues. With 0 bases removed from V and 6 bases from J, the gap between germline ends came to 18 bases. TCRdb keeps only in-frame clones here, not all; method: immunoSEQ multiplex PCR. The sample shows 950,000 to 1,100,000 clones, approximately 80% of them seen only once. The sequenced sample was memory CD4+ T cells from PBMCs. Subset: CD45RA-negative fraction. The TCR originated in a young man in good health. Some clones in this sample may be carry-over from other donors' samples. The chain carries TRBV4-2 and TRBJ2-1; tentatively, D is TRBD2 (5 bases). The chain's CDR3 is CASSQDGSASYTNEQFF. CDR3 nucleotides: TGTGCCAGCAGCCAAGATGGTTCGGCTAGCTATACCAATGAGCAGTTCTTC.